This T cell receptor beta chain was sequenced during a study of vaccination and CD4 T cells after COVID-19. Study as a whole: A positive SARS-CoV-2 nasal swab PCR result was recorded for each convalescent patient; roughly nine were mild and one severe. Study-wide points: Median roughly 86% of reactive clones detected in convalescent patients emerged only post-vaccination.

The treatment here: roughly 11-day PBMC culture with coronavirus spike peptide pools or control peptides (ViraFEST assay). The CDR3 totals 13 residues. V shed 8 bases and J 2 bases; nucleotides not matched to a gene: 7. The V gene's germline CDR1 is DFQATT and CDR2 SNEGSKA (reference sequence). As for this clonotype: The antigen is unknown.

The Oncomine TCR Beta short-read assay was what sequenced the DNA obtained from cultured CD4+ T cells. Using the QIAamp micro DNA kit, genomic DNA was extracted from the CD4+ T cells that had been cultured. TCRdb called the PCR reads again in MiXCR, with one record for every CDR3 protein. This table has approximately 10,000 distinct CDR3 sequences, 23% appearing once. Source material: cultured CD4+ T cells from blood. The origin of this receptor is a human donor with COVID-19. The genes are TRBV20-1 and TRBJ2-7; the match to TRBD1 covers 9 bases. The CDR3 DNA follows: TGCAGTACACGGGGACAGGGCCCCTACGAGCAGTACTTC. Encoded protein: CSTRGQGPYEQYF.